A selection of T cell receptor beta chains follows, all from one sample in a study of T cells in localized non-small cell lung cancer. Assay: immunoSEQ multiplex PCR; the TCRdb copy retains only in-frame clones and omits some. The table has around 30,000 clones, over 80% seen once; the top ten hold 4% to 5%. The sample consisted of peripheral blood mononuclear cells, taken before any cancer treatment. The receptor set was obtained from a woman aged 35-75 years with stage III lung adenocarcinoma. CDR3s include the opening cysteine and the closing phenylalanine or tryptophan. A D gene is named only where the DNA matches it firmly. Some rows have no size entry. The others give once, few or many, or a class for an expanded clone.

V gene	D gene	clone size	J gene	CDR3 protein	CDR3 DNA
TRBV6-1	TRBD1	-	TRBJ2-7	CASSEGQTYEQYF	TGTGCCAGCAGTGAGGGACAGACCTACGAGCAGTACTTC
TRBV6-6	TRBD2	-	TRBJ2-7	CASSYEASGSIEQYF	TGTGCCAGCAGTTACGAGGCTAGCGGGAGTATCGAGCAGTACTTC
TRBV7-3	-	-	TRBJ2-3	CASSLRGQSTDTQYF	TGTGCCAGCAGCTTAAGGGGGCAGAGCACAGATACGCAGTATTTT
TRBV4-1	-	-	TRBJ1-5	CASSQQGSQPQHF	TGCGCCAGCAGCCAACAGGGGAGTCAGCCCCAGCATTTT
TRBV30	TRBD1	few	TRBJ1-4	CAWGTGFEKLFF	TGTGCCTGGGGGACAGGGTTTGAAAAACTGTTTTTT
TRBV27	-	-	TRBJ2-3	CASSLVQGTGTQYF	TGTGCCAGCAGTTTGGTGCAGGGGACGGGAACGCAGTATTTT
TRBV5-1	TRBD1	-	TRBJ1-1	CASSWDSLNTEAFF	TGCGCCAGCAGCTGGGACAGTTTGAACACTGAAGCTTTCTTT
TRBV10-3	-	-	TRBJ2-3	CAISDSTDTQYF	TGTGCCATCAGTGACTCGACAGATACGCAGTATTTT
TRBV6-1	TRBD1	once	TRBJ1-1	CASSDRGNLNTEAFF	TGTGCCAGCAGCGACAGGGGAAATTTGAACACTGAAGCTTTCTTT
TRBV19	-	-	TRBJ1-1	CASSIYFEVDTEAFF	TGTGCCAGTAGTATATATTTCGAGGTGGACACTGAAGCTTTCTTT
TRBV29-1	-	-	TRBJ2-7	CSVEAQASYEQYF	TGCAGCGTTGAAGCCCAGGCCTCCTACGAGCAGTACTTC
TRBV5-6	-	-	TRBJ2-4	CASSSLSGSKNIQYF	TGTGCCAGCAGCTCCTTAAGCGGGTCCAAAAACATTCAGTACTTC
TRBV28	-	-	TRBJ2-2	CASSLPSTGELFF	TGTGCCAGCAGTTTACCCTCCACCGGGGAGCTGTTTTTT
TRBV7-2	-	-	TRBJ1-1	CASSLAGGKDTEAFF	TGTGCCAGCAGCTTAGCGGGGGGAAAGGACACTGAAGCTTTCTTT
TRBV6-5	TRBD1	-	TRBJ1-2	CASSYRTGNNGYTF	TGTGCCAGCAGTTACCGGACAGGAAATAATGGCTACACCTTC
TRBV9	-	-	TRBJ2-3	CASSSRRSGSTDTQYF	TGTGCCAGCAGCTCTCGGAGGAGCGGGAGCACAGATACGCAGTATTTT
TRBV6-5	TRBD1	-	TRBJ1-4	CASTNPGGSNEKLFF	TGTGCCAGCACAAATCCAGGGGGGAGTAATGAAAAACTGTTTTTT
TRBV27	-	-	TRBJ2-3	CASRATDTQYF	TGTGCCAGCAGGGCCACAGATACGCAGTATTTT
TRBV7-9	-	-	TRBJ2-7	CASSLVGGWKGHYEQYF	TGTGCCAGCAGCTTAGTGGGGGGCTGGAAGGGTCACTACGAGCAGTACTTC
TRBV18	-	-	TRBJ1-5	CASSWSRDSNQPQHF	TGTGCCAGCTCTTGGTCGCGGGATAGCAATCAGCCCCAGCATTTT
TRBV5-1	-	-	TRBJ1-4	CASSLETGGLDELFF	TGCGCCAGCAGCTTGGAAACCGGGGGACTCGACGAACTGTTTTTT
TRBV30	-	-	TRBJ2-5	CAWSVSGVETQYF	TGTGCCTGGAGTGTAAGTGGGGTGGAGACCCAGTACTTC
TRBV28	-	-	TRBJ2-3	CASSFSGGTDTQYF	TGTGCCAGCAGTTTCTCCGGGGGAACAGATACGCAGTATTTT
TRBV10-3	-	-	TRBJ2-2	CAISDREPNTGELFF	TGTGCCATCAGTGACCGAGAGCCGAACACCGGGGAGCTGTTTTTT
TRBV5-1	TRBD1	-	TRBJ2-5	CASSQGQPQETQYF	TGCGCCAGCAGCCAGGGACAGCCACAAGAGACCCAGTACTTC
TRBV28	TRBD1	-	TRBJ1-2	CASSLQGRTGGYGYTF	TGTGCCAGCAGTTTACAAGGGAGGACAGGGGGTTATGGCTACACCTTC
TRBV11-2	-	-	TRBJ1-5	CASSLERLAPQHF	TGTGCCAGCAGCTTAGAGCGGTTGGCGCCCCAGCATTTT
TRBV7-2	TRBD2	-	TRBJ2-2	CASSLMGSGYANTGELFF	TGTGCCAGCAGCCTAATGGGTAGCGGGTATGCGAACACCGGGGAGCTGTTTTTT
TRBV27	-	-	TRBJ1-2	CASSLGRGYGYTF	TGTGCCAGCAGTTTAGGCAGGGGCTATGGCTACACCTTC
TRBV29-1	TRBD2	-	TRBJ2-1	CSVEKGGLALNPRTNNEQFF	TGCAGCGTTGAAAAAGGGGGACTAGCTTTAAACCCAAGAACTAACAATGAGCAGTTCTTC
TRBV5-1	-	-	TRBJ2-5	CASSVYPGETQYF	TGCGCCAGCAGCGTTTACCCTGGGGAGACCCAGTACTTC
TRBV5-1	-	-	TRBJ2-5	CASSLVVGSQETQYF	TGCGCCAGCAGCTTGGTCGTGGGCAGCCAAGAGACCCAGTACTTC
TRBV5-4	TRBD2	-	TRBJ2-1	CASSLKLAGASISYNEQFF	TGTGCCAGCAGCTTGAAGCTAGCGGGAGCCTCCATCTCCTACAATGAGCAGTTCTTC
TRBV5-1	-	-	TRBJ2-5	CASSLGREGETQYF	TGCGCCAGCAGCTTGGGGAGGGAAGGGGAGACCCAGTACTTC
TRBV15	TRBD1	-	TRBJ2-1	CATSRLYGQVNEQFF	TGTGCCACCAGCAGACTCTACGGACAGGTAAATGAGCAGTTCTTC
TRBV28	-	-	TRBJ1-4	CASSPRERGEKLFF	TGTGCCAGCAGTCCCAGGGAACGGGGTGAAAAACTGTTTTTT
TRBV15	-	-	TRBJ2-7	CATSRAQFPYEQYF	TGTGCCACCAGCAGAGCACAGTTCCCCTACGAGCAGTACTTC
TRBV30	-	-	TRBJ1-2	CAWSAGTFSGYTF	TGTGCCTGGAGTGCCGGGACGTTCTCTGGCTACACCTTC
TRBV7-9	-	-	TRBJ1-2	CASSLNGADLYGYTF	TGTGCCAGCAGTCTCAACGGGGCCGATTTATATGGCTACACCTTC
TRBV19	-	-	TRBJ1-6	CASSKSNRGRSPLHF	TGTGCCAGTAGTAAGAGCAACCGGGGACGCTCACCCCTCCACTTT
TRBV5-4	-	-	TRBJ1-4	CASRPFGTTNEKLFF	TGTGCCAGCAGACCCTTCGGAACAACTAATGAAAAACTGTTTTTT
TRBV4-1	-	once	TRBJ1-4	CASSTLPLVREKLFF	TGCGCCAGCAGTACCCTGCCCCTCGTGAGGGAAAAACTGTTTTTT
TRBV27	-	-	TRBJ1-3	CASRGAAGNTIYF	TGTGCCAGCAGGGGGGCCGCTGGAAACACCATATATTTT
TRBV11-2	TRBD1	-	TRBJ1-4	CASSARQGLREKLFF	TGTGCCAGCAGCGCCAGACAGGGCTTACGAGAAAAACTGTTTTTT
TRBV18	TRBD2	-	TRBJ2-1	CASSPLGLALGSYNEQFF	TGTGCCAGCTCACCACTCGGACTAGCGCTTGGCTCCTACAATGAGCAGTTCTTC
TRBV9	-	-	TRBJ2-7	CASSVGYDTSYEQYF	TGTGCCAGCAGCGTAGGGTACGACACATCCTACGAGCAGTACTTC
TRBV7-8	-	-	TRBJ1-4	CASSPRRQAAGNEKLFF	TGTGCCAGCAGCCCAAGAAGACAGGCGGCAGGGAATGAAAAACTGTTTTTT
TRBV5-6	TRBD1	-	TRBJ2-3	CASSPDRVGTDTQYF	TGTGCCAGCAGCCCCGACAGGGTGGGCACAGATACGCAGTATTTT
TRBV19	TRBD2	once	TRBJ2-1	CASSGPGLAGVTSSSYNEQFF	TGTGCCAGTAGTGGACCGGGACTAGCGGGAGTAACCTCCAGCTCCTACAATGAGCAGTTCTTC
TRBV4-2	-	-	TRBJ2-1	CASSQPGTHANEQFF	TGTGCCAGCAGCCAACCCGGGACACACGCGAATGAGCAGTTCTTC
TRBV15	TRBD1	-	TRBJ1-1	CATSRDWSRGLNTEAFF	TGTGCCACCAGCAGAGATTGGTCCAGGGGGCTTAACACTGAAGCTTTCTTT
TRBV28	TRBD1	-	TRBJ2-1	CASSGPGQAYNEQFF	TGTGCCAGCAGTGGGCCGGGACAGGCCTACAATGAGCAGTTCTTC